The 10 T cell receptor beta chains in this list originate from one sample, sequenced in a study of shared clonotypes between healthy human individuals. Data came from immunoSEQ multiplex PCR; TCRdb stores just in-frame clones and leaves some out. This sample has 2 million to 2.5 million clones; roughly 95% occur once, and the top ten carry around 0.13%. Source material: naive CD4+ T cells sorted from blood. Documented subset: CD45RA+ positively selected. The receptors here all came from a man younger than 35 in good health.

The J gene is TRBJ1-2, the V gene TRBV19; the match to TRBD1 covers 9 bases. Germline V lookup: CDR1 LNHDA, CDR2 SQIVND (reference sequence). V trimming: 4 bases; J trimming: 3 bases; junction bases outside the gene matches: 15. The CDR3 length is 18 residues. CDR3 protein: CASSKYTGGDPTYYGYTF. The DNA of the CDR3 is TGTGCCAGTAGTAAATATACAGGGGGCGACCCCACCTACTATGGCTACACCTTC.

V usage is TRBV7-2 and J usage is TRBJ2-7, with D possibly being TRBD1 or TRBD2 (6 bases each). Trimming removed 1 base from V and 4 bases from J, with 17 bases in between. Looked up from germline, CDR1 is SGHTA and CDR2 is FQGNSA. CDR3 length: 16 amino acids. CDR3 in amino acids: CASSLVGGGGSYEQYF. Here the CDR3 DNA reads TGTGCCAGCAGCTTAGTAGGGGGTGGAGGGTCTTACGAGCAGTACTTC.

Points on this clone: Other DNA sequences in the same sample also yield this CDR3. V and J are TRBV9 and TRBJ2-2; D is uncertain. The CDR3 has 16 amino acids. The germline V gene encodes CDR1 SGDLS and CDR2 YYNGEE. V dropped 0 bases and J dropped 0 bases, with 9 bases sitting between them. This CDR3 is CASSVGASANTGELFF. The CDR3 DNA is TGTGCCAGCAGCGTAGGCGCCTCGGCGAACACCGGGGAGCTGTTTTTT.

The V call is TRBV2, the J call TRBJ2-7; D ambiguous. The CDR3 consists of 14 residues. Germline V gene data show CDR1 as SNHLY and CDR2 as FYNNEI. The V and J ends lost 3 bases and 3 bases respectively, with 12 bases between them. The CDR3 region has the DNA TGTGCCAGCAGTGATGGTGTAAAAGGCTACGAGCAGTACTTC. Residues: CASSDGVKGYEQYF.

The V and J genes are TRBV11-2 and TRBJ1-2; no clear D gene. Trimming removed 6 bases at V and 6 bases at J, with 23 bases between. Germline CDR1 is SGHAT and CDR2 is FQNNGV. This CDR3 spans 16 amino acids. CDR3 residues: CASSTPRRWAGHGYTF. The CDR3 DNA reads TGTGCCAGCAGTACACCTCGGAGATGGGCAGGCCATGGCTACACCTTC.

The chain has TRBV5-6 and TRBJ2-3; 11 nucleotides match TRBD2. CDR3 size: 19 residues. Germline CDR1 is SGHDT and CDR2 is YYEEEE. Germline trimming cut 1 base from V and 9 bases from J; bases unmatched to any gene: 19. The chain's CDR3 is CASSLRELAGVHMGVTQYF. The CDR3 bases are TGTGCCAGCAGCTTGCGGGAACTAGCGGGAGTGCACATGGGGGTGACGCAGTATTTT.

The chain is built from TRBV6-1 and TRBJ2-5; 11 bases map to TRBD1. This CDR3 has 16 amino acids. The trim removed 1 base at V and 4 bases at J, leaving 5 bases unmatched. Germline V gene lookup returns CDR1 MNHNS and CDR2 SASEGT. The CDR3: CASSEVRGTGGETQYF. The CDR3 coding sequence is TGTGCCAGCAGTGAAGTTCGCGGGACAGGGGGAGAGACCCAGTACTTC.

The chain joins TRBV14 to TRBJ2-7, with a possible D match to TRBD2 (5 bases). The ends were cut back, 4 bases at V and 9 bases at J, with 16 bases in the middle. The CDR3 has 13 amino acids. Germline values: CDR1 SGHDN, CDR2 FVKESK. The CDR3 DNA is TGTGCCAGCAGCCCGTTTATTACGGGAACGCAGTACTTC. It is translated as CASSPFITGTQYF.

J is TRBJ1-3 and V is TRBV7-8, with D hard to call. CDR1 SGHVS and CDR2 FQNEAQ come from the germline V gene. V was cut by 1 base and J by 0 bases, with 10 bases left in between. This CDR3 region has 16 residues. The DNA for the CDR3 is TGTGCCAGCAGCTTAGGTGCGGCAAACTCTGGAAACACCATATATTTT. Translated, it gives CASSLGAANSGNTIYF.

The chain has TRBV2 and TRBJ2-5; 9 bases align to TRBD1. The CDR3 is 12 amino acids. The J segment lost 4 bases and the V segment lost 10 bases, leaving 4 bases of the junction unmatched. CDR1 is SNHLY and CDR2 is FYNNEI in the germline V gene. The CDR3 DNA follows: TGTGCCACCCGACAGGGGGGAGAGACCCAGTACTTC. Translated: CATRQGGETQYF. The full variable domain, its missing parts supplied by reference TRBV2 and TRBJ2-5, is EPEVTQTPSHQVTQMGQEVILRCVPISNHLYFYWYRQILGQKVEFLVSFYNNEISEKSEIFDDQFSVERPDGSNFTLKIRSTKLEDSAMYFCATRQGGETQYFGPGTRLLVL.